A single T cell receptor beta chain is shown here with its context. The sample belongs to a study of OX40 agonist ivuxolimab in advanced cancers. CDR1 SGHKS and CDR2 YYEKEE come from the germline V gene (reference sequence). This CDR3 region has 16 residues. The V end was cut by 1 base, the J end by 3 bases, with 16 bases between. Assay: immunoSEQ multiplex PCR; the TCRdb copy retains only in-frame clones and omits some. The sample gives tens of thousands of clones, roughly 80% of which show up once; 1.5% to 2% is in the top ten. This TCR derives from an adult with an advanced solid tumor such as melanoma, head and neck, liver or kidney cancer. The V gene is TRBV5-5, the J gene TRBJ1-1; D gene uncertain. This material consisted of CD4+ or CD8+ T cells sorted from blood, taken in a trial of the OX40 agonist ivuxolimab. CDR3 in DNA: TGTGCCAGCAGCTTGCGCCTTTTTGGGGAGTACACTGAAGCTTTCTTT. This translates into CASSLRLFGEYTEAFF. Using reference TRBV5-5 and TRBJ1-1 for the parts outside the CDR3, the full variable domain is DAGVTQSPTHLIKTRGQQVTLRCSPISGHKSVSWYQQVLGQGPQFIFQYYEKEERGRGNFPDRFSARQFPNYSSELNVNALLLGDSALYLCASSLRLFGEYTEAFFGQGTRLTVV.